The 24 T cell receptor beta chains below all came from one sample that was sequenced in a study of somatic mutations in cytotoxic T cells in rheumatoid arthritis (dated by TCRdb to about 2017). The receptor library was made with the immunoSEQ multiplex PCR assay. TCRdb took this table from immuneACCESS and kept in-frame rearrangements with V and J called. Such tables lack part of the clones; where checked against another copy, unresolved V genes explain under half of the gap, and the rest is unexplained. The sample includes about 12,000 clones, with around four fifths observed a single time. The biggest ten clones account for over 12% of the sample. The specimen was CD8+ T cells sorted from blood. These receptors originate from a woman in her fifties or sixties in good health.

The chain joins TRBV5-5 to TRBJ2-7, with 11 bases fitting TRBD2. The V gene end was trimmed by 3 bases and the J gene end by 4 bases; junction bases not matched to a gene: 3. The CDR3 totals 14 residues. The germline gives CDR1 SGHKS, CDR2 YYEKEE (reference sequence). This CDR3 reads CASSSGLAVYEQYV. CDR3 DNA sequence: TGTGCCAGCAGCTCGGGACTAGCGGTTTACGAGCAGTACGTC.

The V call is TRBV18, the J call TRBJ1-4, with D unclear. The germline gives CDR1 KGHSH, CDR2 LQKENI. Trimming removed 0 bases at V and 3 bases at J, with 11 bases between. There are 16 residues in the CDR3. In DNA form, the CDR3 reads TGTGCCAGCTCACCACCTGAAGGAGCGGCTAATGAAAAACTGTTTTTT. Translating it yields CASSPPEGAANEKLFF. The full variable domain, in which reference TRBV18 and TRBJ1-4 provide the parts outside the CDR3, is NAGVMQNPRHLVRRRGQEARLRCSPMKGHSHVYWYRQLPEEGLKFMVYLQKENIIDESGMPKERFSAEFPKEGPSILRIQQVVRGDSAAYFCASSPPEGAANEKLFFGSGTQLSVL.

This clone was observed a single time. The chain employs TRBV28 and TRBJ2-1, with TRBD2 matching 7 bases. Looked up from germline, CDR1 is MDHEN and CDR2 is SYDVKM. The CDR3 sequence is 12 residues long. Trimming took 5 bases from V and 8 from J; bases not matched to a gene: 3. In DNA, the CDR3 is TGTGCCAGCAGTCCCGGGGGGTATGAGCAGTTCTTC. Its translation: CASSPGGYEQFF.

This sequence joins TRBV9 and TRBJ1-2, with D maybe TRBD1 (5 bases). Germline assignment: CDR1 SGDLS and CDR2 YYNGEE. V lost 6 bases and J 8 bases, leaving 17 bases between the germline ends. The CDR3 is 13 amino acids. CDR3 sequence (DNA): TGTGCCAGCACCCTAGGGGTGGTAGGAGGCTACACCTTC. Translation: CASTLGVVGGYTF.

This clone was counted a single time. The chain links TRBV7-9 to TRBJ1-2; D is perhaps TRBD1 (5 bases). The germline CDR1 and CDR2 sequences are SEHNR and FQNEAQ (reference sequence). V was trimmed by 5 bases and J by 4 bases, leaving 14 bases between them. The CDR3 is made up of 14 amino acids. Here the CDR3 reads CASSEPQGGYGYTF. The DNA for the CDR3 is TGTGCCAGCAGCGAGCCGCAGGGTGGCTATGGCTACACCTTC.

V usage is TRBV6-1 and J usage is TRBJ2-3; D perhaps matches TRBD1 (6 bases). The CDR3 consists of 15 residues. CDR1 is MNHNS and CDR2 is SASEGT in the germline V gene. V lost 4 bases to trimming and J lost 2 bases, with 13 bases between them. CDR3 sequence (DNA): TGTGCCAGCAGTGGTCCCGGGACATCCACAGATACGCAGTATTTT. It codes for CASSGPGTSTDTQYF.

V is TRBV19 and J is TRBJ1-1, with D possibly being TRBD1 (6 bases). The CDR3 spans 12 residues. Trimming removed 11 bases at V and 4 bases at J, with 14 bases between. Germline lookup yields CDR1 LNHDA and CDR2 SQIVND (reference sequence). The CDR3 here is CAPRGGSTEAFF. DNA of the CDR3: TGTGCCCCAAGGGGGGGGAGCACTGAAGCTTTCTTT.

CDR3 in DNA: TGTGCCAGCAGCCTCACCGGGGACCAGCATTTT. Protein product: CASSLTGDQHF. This rearrangement joins TRBV2 to TRBJ1-5; D is unclear. The CDR3 spans 11 residues. V was trimmed by 6 bases and J by 12 bases, leaving 12 bases between them. Germline lookup yields CDR1 SNHLY and CDR2 FYNNEI.

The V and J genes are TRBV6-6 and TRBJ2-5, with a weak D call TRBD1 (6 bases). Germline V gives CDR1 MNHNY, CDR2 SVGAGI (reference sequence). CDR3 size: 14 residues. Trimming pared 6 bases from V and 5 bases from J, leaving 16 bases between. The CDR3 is CASSQQGLWETQYF. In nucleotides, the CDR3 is TGTGCCAGCAGCCAACAGGGTTTGTGGGAGACCCAGTACTTC.

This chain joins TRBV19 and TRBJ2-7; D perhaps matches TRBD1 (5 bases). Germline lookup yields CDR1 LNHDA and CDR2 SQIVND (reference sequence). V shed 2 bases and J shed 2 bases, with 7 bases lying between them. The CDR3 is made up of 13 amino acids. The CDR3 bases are TGTGCCAGTAGTATACAGGGTACCTACGAGCAGTACTTC. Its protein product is CASSIQGTYEQYF.

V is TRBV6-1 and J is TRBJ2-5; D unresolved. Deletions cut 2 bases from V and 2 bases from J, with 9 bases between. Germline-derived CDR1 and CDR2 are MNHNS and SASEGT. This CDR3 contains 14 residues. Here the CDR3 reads CASSEMGVQETQYF. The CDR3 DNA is TGTGCCAGCAGTGAAATGGGCGTACAAGAGACCCAGTACTTC.

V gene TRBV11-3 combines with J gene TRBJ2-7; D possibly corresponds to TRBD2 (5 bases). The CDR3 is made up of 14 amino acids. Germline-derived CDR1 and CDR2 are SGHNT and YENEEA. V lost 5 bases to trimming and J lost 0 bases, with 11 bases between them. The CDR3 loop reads CASSLGLSSYEQYF. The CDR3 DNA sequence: TGTGCCAGCAGCCTAGGACTTTCCTCCTACGAGCAGTACTTC.

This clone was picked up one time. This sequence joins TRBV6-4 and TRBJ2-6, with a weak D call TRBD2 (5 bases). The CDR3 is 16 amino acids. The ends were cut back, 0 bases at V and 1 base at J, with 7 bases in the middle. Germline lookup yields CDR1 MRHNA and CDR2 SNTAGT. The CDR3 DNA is TGTGCCAGCAGTGACTCGAGAGGGTCTGGGGCCAACGTCCTGACTTTC. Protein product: CASSDSRGSGANVLTF.

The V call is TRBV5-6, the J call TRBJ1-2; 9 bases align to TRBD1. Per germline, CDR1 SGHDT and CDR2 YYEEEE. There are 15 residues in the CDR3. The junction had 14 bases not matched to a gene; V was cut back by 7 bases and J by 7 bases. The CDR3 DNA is TGTGCCAGCCAAGTTATCGGGACAGGGTACGCTGGCTACACCTTC. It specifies CASQVIGTGYAGYTF.

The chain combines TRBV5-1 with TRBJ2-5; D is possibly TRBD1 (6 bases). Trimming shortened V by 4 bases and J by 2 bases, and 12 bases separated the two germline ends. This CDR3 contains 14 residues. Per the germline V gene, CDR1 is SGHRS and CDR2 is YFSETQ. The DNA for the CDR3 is TGCGCCAGCAGCAAGGACAGCGAGCAAGAGACCCAGTACTTC. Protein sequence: CASSKDSEQETQYF.

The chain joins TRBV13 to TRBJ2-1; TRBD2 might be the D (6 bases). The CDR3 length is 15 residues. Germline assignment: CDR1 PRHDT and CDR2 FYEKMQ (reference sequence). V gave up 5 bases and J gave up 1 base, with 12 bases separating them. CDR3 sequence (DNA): TGTGCCAGCAGCGAACGGGGACTTTCCTACAATGAGCAGTTCTTC. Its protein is CASSERGLSYNEQFF.

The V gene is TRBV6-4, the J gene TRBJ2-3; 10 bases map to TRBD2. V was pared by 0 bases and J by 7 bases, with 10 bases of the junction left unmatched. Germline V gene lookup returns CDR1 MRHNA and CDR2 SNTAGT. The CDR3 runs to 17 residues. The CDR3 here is CASSDSETSGSYYTQYF. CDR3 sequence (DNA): TGTGCCAGCAGTGACTCCGAGACTAGCGGGTCTTATTATACGCAGTATTTT.

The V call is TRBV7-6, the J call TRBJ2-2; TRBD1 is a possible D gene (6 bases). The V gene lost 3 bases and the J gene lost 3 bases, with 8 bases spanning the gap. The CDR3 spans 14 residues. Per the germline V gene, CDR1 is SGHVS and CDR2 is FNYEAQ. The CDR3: CASSFRGHTGELFF. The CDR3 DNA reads TGTGCCAGCAGCTTCAGGGGACACACCGGGGAGCTGTTTTTT.

This chain's CDR3 is CASSDGAEQYV. As DNA, the CDR3 is TGTGCCAGCAGTGATGGGGCAGAGCAGTACGTC. V is TRBV6-1 and J is TRBJ2-7; perhaps TRBD1 as D (5 bases). CDR1 and CDR2 from the germline V gene are MNHNS and SASEGT. This CDR3 is built from 11 residues. Trimming removed 3 bases at V and 7 bases at J, with 7 bases between.

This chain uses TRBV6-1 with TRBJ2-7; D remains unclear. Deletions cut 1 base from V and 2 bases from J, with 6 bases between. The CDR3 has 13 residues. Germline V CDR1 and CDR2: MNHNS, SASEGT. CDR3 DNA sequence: TGTGCCAGCAGTGAAGATTGGGCCTACGAGCAGTACGTC. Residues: CASSEDWAYEQYV.

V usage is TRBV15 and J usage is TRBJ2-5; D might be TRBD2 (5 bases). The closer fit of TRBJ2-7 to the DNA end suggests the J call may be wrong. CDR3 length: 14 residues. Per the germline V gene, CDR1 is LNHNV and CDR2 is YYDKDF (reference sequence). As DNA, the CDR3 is TGTGCCACCAGCAGAGAAGGAGACTATAGCGAGCAGTACTTC. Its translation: CATSREGDYSEQYF.

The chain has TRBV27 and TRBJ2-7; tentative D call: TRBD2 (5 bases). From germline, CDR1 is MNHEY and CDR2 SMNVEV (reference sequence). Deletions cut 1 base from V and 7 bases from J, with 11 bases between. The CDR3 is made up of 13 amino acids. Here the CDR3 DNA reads TGTGCCAGCAGTTTATTGCTGGGCGGGGAGCAGTACGTC. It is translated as CASSLLLGGEQYV.

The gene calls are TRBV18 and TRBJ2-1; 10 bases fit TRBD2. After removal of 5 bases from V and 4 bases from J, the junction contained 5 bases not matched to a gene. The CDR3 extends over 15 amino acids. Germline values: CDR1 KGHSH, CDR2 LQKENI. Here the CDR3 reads CASSVSGGDYNEQFF. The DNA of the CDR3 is TGTGCCAGCTCAGTAAGCGGGGGGGATTACAATGAGCAGTTCTTC.

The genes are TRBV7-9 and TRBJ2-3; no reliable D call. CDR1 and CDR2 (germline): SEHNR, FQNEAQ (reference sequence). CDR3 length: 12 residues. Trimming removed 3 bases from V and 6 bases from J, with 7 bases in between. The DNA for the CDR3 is TGTGCCAGCAGCTTCTTTGCGGATACGCAGTATTTT. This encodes CASSFFADTQYF.